A selection of T cell receptor beta chains follows, all from one sample in a study of CD8 T cells in Susac syndrome. TCRdb independently ran MiXCR on the immunoSEQ multiplex PCR reads; one entry per CDR3 protein. The sample records 85,000 to 95,000 distinct CDR3 sequences, roughly 94% being singletons. Sequencing used CD4+ T cells from PBMCs. These receptors were collected from a human donor with Susac syndrome. CDR3s include the opening cysteine and the closing phenylalanine or tryptophan. D genes are given only for firm matches. The size field is filled for only some rows; it gives once, few, many or a size class.

clone size	V gene	J gene	D gene	CDR3 protein	CDR3 DNA
once	TRBV29-1	TRBJ2-1	TRBD2	CSVATSGADYNEQFF	TGCAGCGTCGCGACTAGCGGGGCGGACTACAATGAGCAGTTCTTC
-	TRBV20-1	TRBJ2-3	-	CSARLHGADTQYF	TGCAGTGCTAGACTCCACGGTGCAGATACGCAGTATTTT
-	TRBV11-1	TRBJ2-2	TRBD2	CASSPSGGGNTGELFF	TGTGCCAGCAGCCCGTCGGGCGGGGGGAACACCGGGGAGCTGTTTTTT
-	TRBV20-1	TRBJ2-1	-	CSSAQLSYNEQFF	TGCAGCTCAGCGCAATTATCCTACAATGAGCAGTTCTTC
-	TRBV5-1	TRBJ2-1	TRBD2	CASRGTSGVNEQFF	TGCGCCAGCAGAGGGACTAGCGGGGTCAATGAGCAGTTCTTC
-	TRBV7-9	TRBJ2-3	-	CASSSDRDYTDTQYF	TGTGCCAGCAGCTCCGACAGGGACTACACAGATACGCAGTATTTT
-	TRBV20-1	TRBJ1-5	TRBD1	CSARLDRGIGSNQPQHF	TGCAGTGCTAGATTGGACAGGGGTATCGGTAGCAATCAGCCCCAGCATTTT
once	TRBV18	TRBJ2-2	-	CASSPGGPTGELFF	TGTGCCAGCTCACCGGGGGGACCCACCGGGGAGCTGTTTTTT
-	TRBV6-5	TRBJ1-4	TRBD1	CASTSTGGLGKLFF	TGTGCCAGCACTTCTACAGGGGGGTTAGGAAAACTGTTTTTT
-	TRBV9	TRBJ1-1	-	CASSVEQGGTEAFF	TGTGCCAGCAGCGTAGAACAGGGCGGCACTGAAGCTTTCTTT
medium-sized	TRBV12-3/TRBV12-4	TRBJ2-5	-	CASSLGETQYF	TGTGCCAGCAGCTTAGGGGAGACCCAGTACTTC
-	TRBV15	TRBJ2-3	TRBD2	CATSRDRGGEGTQYF	TGTGCCACCAGCAGAGATCGGGGGGGCGAGGGTACGCAGTATTTT
-	TRBV9	TRBJ2-2	-	CASGGGDGELFF	TGTGCCAGCGGGGGCGGTGACGGGGAGCTGTTTTTT
-	TRBV20-1	TRBJ1-2	-	CSAKKISPGLSVGYTF	TGCAGTGCTAAGAAAATCTCTCCAGGTTTAAGTGTTGGCTACACCTTC
once	TRBV30	TRBJ1-1	-	CAWSPRPFKGNTEAFF	TGTGCCTGGAGTCCCCGCCCCTTCAAGGGGAACACTGAAGCTTTCTTT
-	TRBV3-1	TRBJ2-5	-	CASSQGVLETQYF	TGTGCCAGCAGCCAAGGAGTCTTGGAGACCCAGTACTTC
-	TRBV29-1	TRBJ1-4	-	CSVLKTVTTGEKLFF	TGCAGCGTCCTGAAGACAGTCACGACGGGTGAAAAACTGTTTTTT
-	TRBV7-8	TRBJ2-5	-	CASSYRVPETQYF	TGTGCCAGCAGTTATAGGGTGCCAGAGACCCAGTACTTC
once	TRBV9	TRBJ2-1	TRBD2	CASSPRGVSGNEQFF	TGTGCCAGCAGCCCCCGGGGGGTAAGCGGCAATGAGCAGTTCTTC
-	TRBV15	TRBJ2-7	-	CATSRRPWGEQYF	TGTGCCACCAGCAGACGGCCTTGGGGCGAGCAGTACTTC
-	TRBV20-1	TRBJ1-1	-	CSAPINTEAFF	TGCAGTGCACCAATAAACACTGAAGCTTTCTTT
-	TRBV29-1	TRBJ1-1	TRBD1	CSAGQVNTEAFF	TGCAGCGCCGGACAGGTGAACACTGAAGCTTTCTTT
-	TRBV20-1	TRBJ2-5	-	CSARDLQLAYQETQYF	TGCAGTGCTAGGGACCTCCAGCTCGCGTATCAAGAGACCCAGTACTTC
-	TRBV29-1	TRBJ1-4	-	CSIVINEKLFF	TGCAGCATCGTGATTAATGAAAAACTGTTTTTT
-	TRBV7-2	TRBJ2-7	TRBD1	CASSLVGQGTSYEQYF	TGTGCCAGCAGCTTAGTAGGACAGGGAACCTCCTACGAGCAGTACTTC
-	TRBV7-9	TRBJ1-5	-	CASSLAEAGHVVWEPQHF	TGTGCCAGCAGCTTAGCTGAGGCAGGGCATGTGGTGTGGGAGCCCCAGCATTTT
-	TRBV6-5	TRBJ2-7	-	CASSRQGGSYEQYF	TGTGCCAGCAGTCGACAGGGAGGAAGCTACGAGCAGTACTTC
-	TRBV4-3	TRBJ2-7	-	CASSQDHRLGEQYF	TGCGCCAGCAGCCAGGACCACAGGTTAGGGGAGCAGTACTTC
-	TRBV6-4	TRBJ2-3	-	CASSDGAGSADTQYF	TGTGCCAGCAGTGACGGGGCGGGGAGTGCAGATACGCAGTATTTT
-	TRBV19	TRBJ1-1	-	CASTPTRPTEAFF	TGTGCCAGTACCCCGACTCGGCCCACTGAAGCTTTCTTT
-	TRBV4-1	TRBJ2-7	-	CASSQPGVSSYEQYF	TGCGCCAGCAGCCAGCCGGGGGTGAGCTCCTACGAGCAGTACTTC
-	TRBV29-1	TRBJ2-1	-	CSVEGWLTDYNEQFF	TGCAGCGTTGAAGGGTGGTTGACAGACTACAATGAGCAGTTCTTC
-	TRBV20-1	TRBJ1-4	-	CSARAEGGKLFF	TGCAGTGCTAGAGCGGAGGGGGGAAAACTGTTTTTT
-	TRBV29-1	TRBJ2-1	-	CSAPRDGRNNEQFF	TGCAGCGCCCCCCGGGACGGCCGAAACAATGAGCAGTTCTTC
-	TRBV12-3/TRBV12-4	TRBJ1-1	-	CASSAPRGTEAFF	TGTGCCAGCAGCGCGCCGCGAGGCACTGAAGCTTTCTTT
once	TRBV20-1	TRBJ2-1	-	CSARVINEQFF	TGCAGTGCTAGAGTTATCAATGAGCAGTTCTTC
-	TRBV5-1	TRBJ2-7	TRBD1	CASSPPGQTYEQYF	TGCGCCAGCAGCCCCCCGGGACAGACCTACGAGCAGTACTTC
once	TRBV29-1	TRBJ2-2	-	CSVLYGGNTGELFF	TGCAGCGTTCTGTACGGGGGGAACACCGGGGAGCTGTTTTTT
once	TRBV30	TRBJ2-7	-	CAWSPDGYEQYF	TGTGCCTGGTCCCCCGATGGGTACGAGCAGTACTTC
once	TRBV4-3	TRBJ2-2	-	CASSPHTGELFF	TGCGCCAGCAGCCCACACACCGGGGAGCTGTTTTTT
-	TRBV4-1	TRBJ2-2	TRBD2	CASSRQLAGGTNTGELFF	TGCGCCAGCAGCCGGCAACTAGCGGGGGGAACGAACACCGGGGAGCTGTTTTTT
-	TRBV3-1	TRBJ2-5	-	CASSRGMGGETQYF	TGTGCCAGCAGCAGGGGCATGGGAGGAGAGACCCAGTACTTC
-	TRBV5-5	TRBJ2-2	-	CASLKAGGNSGELFF	TGTGCCAGCCTCAAGGCCGGAGGTAATTCCGGGGAGCTGTTTTTT
-	TRBV7-3	TRBJ2-1	TRBD2	CASSPHSGGFNEQFF	TGTGCCAGCAGCCCCCATAGCGGGGGGTTCAATGAGCAGTTCTTC
-	TRBV29-1	TRBJ1-2	-	CSVHEGYGYTF	TGCAGCGTTCATGAGGGCTATGGCTACACCTTC
once	TRBV9	TRBJ2-1	-	CASSGPPPYQEQFF	TGTGCCAGCAGCGGCCCGCCTCCCTACCAGGAGCAGTTCTTC
-	TRBV9	TRBJ2-3	-	CASSRGLLASTDTQYF	TGTGCCAGCAGCCGGGGACTCCTGGCTAGCACAGATACGCAGTATTTT